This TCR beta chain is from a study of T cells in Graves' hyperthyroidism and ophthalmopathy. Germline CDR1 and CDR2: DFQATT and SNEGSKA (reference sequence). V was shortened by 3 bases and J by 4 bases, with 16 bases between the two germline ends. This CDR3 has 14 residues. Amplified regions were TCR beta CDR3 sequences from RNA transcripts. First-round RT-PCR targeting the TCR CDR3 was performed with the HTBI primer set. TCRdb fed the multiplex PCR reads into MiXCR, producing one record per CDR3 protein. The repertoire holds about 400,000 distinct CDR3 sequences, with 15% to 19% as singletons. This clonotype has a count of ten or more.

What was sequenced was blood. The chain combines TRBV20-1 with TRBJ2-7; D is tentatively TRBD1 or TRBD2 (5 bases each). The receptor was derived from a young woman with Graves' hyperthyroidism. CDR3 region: CSASRDPLGYEQYF. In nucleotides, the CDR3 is TGCAGTGCTAGTAGGGACCCATTGGGGTACGAGCAGTACTTC.